This T cell receptor (beta chain) was captured in a study of shared clonotypes between healthy human individuals. Study at large: Each donor's CD4 naive and CD4 memory cells filled three plates apiece, CD8 naive two, and CD8 memory one.

The CDR3 extends over 14 amino acids. Germline values: CDR1 SGHAT, CDR2 FQNNGV. Trimming pared 2 bases from V and 5 bases from J, leaving 13 bases between. Naive CD8 cells lacked CD45RO and underwent positive selection for CCR7, leaving out terminally differentiated effector memory CD45RA+ cells. Original handling: ImmunoSEQ supplied junction-only sequences lacking quality scores, so filtering was different. TCRdb's table, derived via immunoSEQ multiplex PCR, lists solely in-frame clones and lacks some. The DNA was the basis for D and trimming; V, J and clone size are from that table. This sample has 550,000 to 750,000 clones; about 91% occur once, and the top ten carry 24%.

This chain joins TRBV11-2 and TRBJ2-7, with D tentatively TRBD2 (7 bases). Sequenced: naive CD8+ T cells sorted from blood. This TCR came from a man younger than 45 in good health. CDR3 nucleotide sequence: TGTGCCAGCAGCTTAAGAGGGGGGGCCCACGAGCAGTACTTC. Translated, it gives CASSLRGGAHEQYF.